The sample holds a few counts of the clone carrying this TCR beta chain. The data are from a study of cytomegalovirus exposure and HLA in healthy donors. The V end lost 0 bases, the J end lost 8 bases, and 16 bases lay between the germline ends. CDR1 ENHRY and CDR2 SYGVKD come from the germline V gene. This CDR3 spans 15 amino acids. 13 Jbeta primers and 60 Vbeta primers were used for the PCR. The table came from immunoSEQ multiplex PCR; TCRdb's copy has only in-frame clones and leaves some out. Here the sample spans about 97,000 clones, 50% to 70% being singletons. This TCR came from a human donor in good health. The chain employs TRBV10-3 and TRBJ1-2, with D uncertain. Sample: PBMCs. Here the CDR3 DNA reads TGTGCCATCAGTGAGTCCGGGGATTTGGTCGGGGGCTACACCTTC. Translated: CAISESGDLVGGYTF.